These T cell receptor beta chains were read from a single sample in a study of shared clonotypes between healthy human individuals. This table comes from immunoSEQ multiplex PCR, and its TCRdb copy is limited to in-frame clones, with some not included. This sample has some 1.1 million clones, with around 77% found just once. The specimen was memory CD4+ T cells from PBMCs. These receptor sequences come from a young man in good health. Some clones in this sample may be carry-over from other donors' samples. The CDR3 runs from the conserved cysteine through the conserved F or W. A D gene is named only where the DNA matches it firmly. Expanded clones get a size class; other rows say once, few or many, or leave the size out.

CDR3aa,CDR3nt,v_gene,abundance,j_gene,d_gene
CAWSVPFSEAFF,TGTGCCTGGAGTGTACCGTTTTCTGAAGCTTTCTTT,TRBV30,NA,TRBJ1-1,NA
CASSLSGDEQYF,TGCGCCAGCAGCTTGAGTGGTGACGAGCAGTACTTC,TRBV5-1,NA,TRBJ2-7,NA
CASRTGQGAHEQYF,TGTGCCAGCAGGACGGGACAGGGGGCTCACGAGCAGTACTTC,TRBV25-1,NA,TRBJ2-7,TRBD1
CASSLDLNYGYTF,TGTGCCAGCTCACTAGATCTTAACTATGGCTACACCTTC,TRBV18,NA,TRBJ1-2,NA
CSVVVQGNYGYTF,TGCAGCGTTGTCGTACAGGGGAACTATGGCTACACCTTC,TRBV29-1,few,TRBJ1-2,TRBD1
CASSTPTGGTHGQYF,TGTGCCAGCAGTACTCCCACCGGGGGGACCCATGGGCAGTACTTC,TRBV28,once,TRBJ2-7,TRBD2
CASSRSVTGELFF,TGTGCCAGCAGCCGATCAGTGACCGGGGAGCTGTTTTTT,TRBV14,NA,TRBJ2-2,NA
CASSLAAMNTEAFF,TGCGCCAGCAGCTTGGCAGCCATGAACACTGAAGCTTTCTTT,TRBV5-1,once,TRBJ1-1,NA
CASSPRGVYGTEAFF,TGTGCCAGCAGCCCGCGAGGGGTATATGGCACTGAAGCTTTCTTT,TRBV7-9,NA,TRBJ1-1,NA
CASSLARGSDGYTF,TGCGCCAGCAGCTTGGCCAGGGGGTCGGATGGCTACACCTTC,TRBV5-1,NA,TRBJ1-2,TRBD1
CASSFSQSTEAFF,TGTGCCAGCAGCTTCTCGCAGAGCACTGAAGCTTTCTTT,TRBV11-1,NA,TRBJ1-1,NA
CASSPPGTGGGGYTF,TGTGCCAGCTCACCACCTGGGACAGGGGGAGGTGGCTACACCTTC,TRBV18,NA,TRBJ1-2,TRBD1
CASSQEVLAITDTQYF,TGTGCCAGCAGCCAAGAAGTACTGGCTATCACAGATACGCAGTATTTT,TRBV4-2,NA,TRBJ2-3,NA
CASRGQGISGANVLTF,TGTGCCAGCCGAGGACAGGGTATCTCTGGGGCCAACGTCCTGACTTTC,TRBV28,NA,TRBJ2-6,TRBD1